This paragraph covers one TCR beta chain sequence. This sample was taken from a study of monozygotic twins with inflammatory bowel disease. TCRdb reprocessed the 5' RACE reads, keeping one entry per CDR3 protein, no DNA. The table lists around 97,000 distinct CDR3 sequences. Looked up from germline, CDR1 is SGHNT and CDR2 is YYREEE (reference sequence). The CDR3 sequence is 15 residues long. With no T cell sorting beforehand, total RNA was isolated from whole blood. The TCR sequence derives from a human donor with ulcerative colitis or Crohn's disease, or a healthy co-twin of an affected twin (not recorded which). This chain joins TRBV5-4 and TRBJ2-2; with no DNA, the TCRdb D assignment of TRBD1 cannot be verified. Sequencing was done on a sample of blood. The CDR3 here is CASSPPIGGIGELFF.